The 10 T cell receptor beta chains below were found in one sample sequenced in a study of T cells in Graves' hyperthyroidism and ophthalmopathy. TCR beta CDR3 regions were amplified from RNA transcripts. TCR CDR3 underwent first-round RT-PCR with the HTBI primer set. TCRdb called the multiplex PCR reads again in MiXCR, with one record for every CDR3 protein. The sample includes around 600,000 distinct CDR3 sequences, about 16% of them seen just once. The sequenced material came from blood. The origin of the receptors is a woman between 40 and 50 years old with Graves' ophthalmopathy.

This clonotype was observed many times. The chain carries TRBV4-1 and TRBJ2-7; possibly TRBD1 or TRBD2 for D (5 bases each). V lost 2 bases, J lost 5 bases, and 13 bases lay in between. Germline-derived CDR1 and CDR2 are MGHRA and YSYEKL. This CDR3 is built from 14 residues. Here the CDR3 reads CASSQILGRDEQYF. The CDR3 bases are TGCGCCAGCAGCCAAATTCTGGGACGGGACGAGCAGTACTTC.

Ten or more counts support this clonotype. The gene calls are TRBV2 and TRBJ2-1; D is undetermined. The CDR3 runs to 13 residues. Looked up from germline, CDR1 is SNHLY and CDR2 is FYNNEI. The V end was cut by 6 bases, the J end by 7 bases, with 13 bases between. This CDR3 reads CASSTLPGNEQFF. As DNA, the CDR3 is TGTGCCAGCAGCACCCTTCCTGGGAATGAGCAGTTCTTC.

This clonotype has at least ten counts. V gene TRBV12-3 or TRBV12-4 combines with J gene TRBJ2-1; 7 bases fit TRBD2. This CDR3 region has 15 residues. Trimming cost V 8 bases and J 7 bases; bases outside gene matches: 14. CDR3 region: CASHSGGSLGNEQFF. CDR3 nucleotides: TGTGCCAGCCACTCGGGCGGGAGTCTAGGGAATGAGCAGTTCTTC.

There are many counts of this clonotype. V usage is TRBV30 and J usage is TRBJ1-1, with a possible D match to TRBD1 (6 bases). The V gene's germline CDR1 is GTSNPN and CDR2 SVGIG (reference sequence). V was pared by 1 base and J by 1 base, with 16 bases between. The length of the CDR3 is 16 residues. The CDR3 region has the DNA TGTGCCTGGAGTGGTAACACCGGGACAACGAACACTGAAGCTTTCTTT. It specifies CAWSGNTGTTNTEAFF.

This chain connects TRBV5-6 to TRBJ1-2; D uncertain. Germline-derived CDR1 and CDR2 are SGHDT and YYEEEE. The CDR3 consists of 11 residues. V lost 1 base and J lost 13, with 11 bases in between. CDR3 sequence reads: CASSLWRQVTF. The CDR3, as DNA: TGTGCCAGCAGCTTGTGGCGGCAGGTCACCTTC.

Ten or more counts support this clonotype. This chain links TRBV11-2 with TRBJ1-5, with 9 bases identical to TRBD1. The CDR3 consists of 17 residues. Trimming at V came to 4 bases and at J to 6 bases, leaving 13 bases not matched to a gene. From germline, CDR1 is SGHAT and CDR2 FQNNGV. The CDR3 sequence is CASSSISDRGSSQPQHF. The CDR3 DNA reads TGTGCCAGCAGCTCGATATCTGACAGGGGGAGTAGTCAGCCCCAGCATTTT.

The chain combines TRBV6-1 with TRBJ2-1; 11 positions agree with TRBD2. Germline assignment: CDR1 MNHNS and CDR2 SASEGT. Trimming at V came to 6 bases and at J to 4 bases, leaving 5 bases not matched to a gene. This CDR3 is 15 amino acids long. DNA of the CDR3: TGTGCCAGCAGGAGGGGACTAGCGGATTACAATGAGCAGTTCTTC. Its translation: CASRRGLADYNEQFF.

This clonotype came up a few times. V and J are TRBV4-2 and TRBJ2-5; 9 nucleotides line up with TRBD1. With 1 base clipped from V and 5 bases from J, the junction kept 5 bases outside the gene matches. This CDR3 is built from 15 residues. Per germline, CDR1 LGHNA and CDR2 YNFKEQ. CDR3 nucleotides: TGTGCCAGCAGCCAAGTGGGACAGGGAGTGGAGACCCAGTACTTC. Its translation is CASSQVGQGVETQYF.

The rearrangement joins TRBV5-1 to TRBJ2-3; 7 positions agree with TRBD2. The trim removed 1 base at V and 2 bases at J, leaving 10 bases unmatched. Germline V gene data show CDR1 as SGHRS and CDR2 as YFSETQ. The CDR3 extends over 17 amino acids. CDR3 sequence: CASSLLPLADYTDTQYF. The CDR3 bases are TGCGCCAGCAGCTTGTTGCCCCTAGCGGATTACACAGATACGCAGTATTTT.

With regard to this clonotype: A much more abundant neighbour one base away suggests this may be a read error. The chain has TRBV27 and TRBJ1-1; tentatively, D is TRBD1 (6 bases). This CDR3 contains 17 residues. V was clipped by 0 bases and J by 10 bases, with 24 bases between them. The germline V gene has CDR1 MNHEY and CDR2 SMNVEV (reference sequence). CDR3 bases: TGTGCCAGCAGTTTATCGATAAATGTGGGGACAAGTAGTAGAGCTTTCTTT. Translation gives CASSLSINVGTSSRAFF.